This T cell receptor beta chain was obtained from a study of cytomegalovirus exposure and HLA in healthy donors. Study-level findings and limits: A subsequent analysis found that TCR clusters from the first cohort also tended to co-occur in the approximately 130 validation repertoires, with about 94% of cluster scores above 0. Overall, approximately 150 TCR beta chains were annotated as cytomegalovirus-associated. The classifier, whose performance was assessed in both the original and validation cohorts, reportedly diagnosed cytomegalovirus status with high specificity and sensitivity. Rare TCR sequences dominated, though some public TCRs recurred in many donors.

As to this clone: Antigen: not known.

Clones were read by immunoSEQ multiplex PCR, and TCRdb kept only the in-frame ones, dropping some. The table records some 250,000 clones, about 90% of them present only once. The V gene's germline CDR1 is SEHNR and CDR2 FQNEAQ (reference sequence). This CDR3 region has 14 residues. V shed 4 bases, J shed 3 bases, and the junction held 3 bases outside the gene matches. The chain links TRBV7-9 to TRBJ2-7; 10 bases agree with TRBD1. The source is a young woman in good health and CMV-seronegative. The sample was PBMCs. For the CDR3, the DNA is TGTGCCAGCAGCTCGGGACAGGGGTTCTACGAGCAGTACTTC. Residues: CASSSGQGFYEQYF.